Listed below are T cell receptor beta chains from one sample, sequenced in a study of yellow fever vaccine responses in identical twins. TCRdb independently ran MiXCR on the RT-PCR reads; one entry per CDR3 protein. The profile shows more than 850 distinct CDR3 sequences, approximately 80% of them singletons. The material sequenced was T cells from blood (PBMCs), unsorted or a sorted subset (not recorded which), taken before or after yellow fever vaccination (not recorded which). These receptors were collected from a woman younger than 35 who received the yellow fever vaccine. The CDR3 runs from the conserved cysteine through the conserved F or W.

CDR3aa | j_gene | v_gene
CSATNPVPPGAQYF | TRBJ2-5 | TRBV20-1
CASSPNFEVGEQFF | TRBJ2-1 | TRBV4-2
CSVGRQGPNEQFF | TRBJ2-1 | TRBV29-1
CSARALADITDTQYF | TRBJ2-3 | TRBV20-1
CASSQGSGNGQETQYF | TRBJ2-5 | TRBV4-2
CASSESQCSQPQHF | TRBJ1-5 | TRBV10-1
CASSLAMEGNYGYTF | TRBJ1-2 | TRBV5-4
CASSSSRDSHSYEQYF | TRBJ2-7 | TRBV11-1
CASSHAALGGAFF | TRBJ1-1 | TRBV14
CSAGTGSGYGYTF | TRBJ1-2 | TRBV29-1
CASSDNSVRLGYGYTF | TRBJ1-2 | TRBV2
CASSAYTGQSNQPQHF | TRBJ1-5 | TRBV11-3
CASSRTSNTEAFF | TRBJ1-1 | TRBV2
CASSGPETQYF | TRBJ2-5 | TRBV5-8
CASSEGLAGTGELFF | TRBJ2-2 | TRBV10-1
CSVLSGEKLFF | TRBJ1-4 | TRBV29-1
CASSQQGAMNTGELFF | TRBJ2-2 | TRBV3-1
CASSYSKREAFF | TRBJ1-1 | TRBV6-2/TRBV6-3
CASAGIQETQYF | TRBJ2-5 | TRBV13
CASSDQGISETQYF | TRBJ2-5 | TRBV28
CASSPLEGLIGGYTF | TRBJ1-2 | TRBV4-2
CASSDPGRVQETQYF | TRBJ2-5 | TRBV2
CASSQVRGLVGLGEQFF | TRBJ2-1 | TRBV14
CASSPQGPWTDTQYF | TRBJ2-3 | TRBV6-1
CASSWTSGSTDTQYF | TRBJ2-3 | TRBV11-1
CASSYSTSGTNEQFF | TRBJ2-1 | TRBV6-2/TRBV6-3
CASSDRSGGADEQFF | TRBJ2-1 | TRBV6-1
CASSLPGTVHNEQFF | TRBJ2-1 | TRBV5-1
CAISDAGTVANYGYTF | TRBJ1-2 | TRBV10-3
CASSQDMAAPQHF | TRBJ1-5 | TRBV4-1
CASSLAQLAGLNTGELFF | TRBJ2-2 | TRBV11-1
CASSSDLGNYNEQFF | TRBJ2-1 | TRBV28
CASSQDLLGDYGYTF | TRBJ1-2 | TRBV4-1
CASSEGTGASGNTIYF | TRBJ1-3 | TRBV10-1
CASSRSASGGGTDTQYF | TRBJ2-3 | TRBV5-1
CASSEVGGPPNTIYF | TRBJ1-3 | TRBV10-1
CASSLHGVDIQYF | TRBJ2-4 | TRBV11-3
CSARAGAGLNEKLFF | TRBJ1-4 | TRBV20-1
CASSKLAGETDTQYF | TRBJ2-3 | TRBV28
CASSQGIAGASNEQFF | TRBJ2-1 | TRBV4-2
CASLGQGHDTEAFF | TRBJ1-1 | TRBV2
CASSLGLYLYNEQFF | TRBJ2-1 | TRBV5-1
CASSTLQGSYNEQFF | TRBJ2-1 | TRBV19
CASSYHRNGQDEQYF | TRBJ2-7 | TRBV6-2/TRBV6-3
CASSVEPWGSYNEQFF | TRBJ2-1 | TRBV9
CASSKNGQPQHF | TRBJ1-5 | TRBV21-1
CASSPQFSRHYEQYF | TRBJ2-7 | TRBV11-2
CASRNRAGGELFF | TRBJ2-2 | TRBV10-1
CASSTDLSADTQYF | TRBJ2-3 | TRBV5-4
CASSPPTGLYNEQFF | TRBJ2-1 | TRBV2
CASSPTGGGGEKLFF | TRBJ1-4 | TRBV6-1
CASSEDYGFHYGYTF | TRBJ1-2 | TRBV6-1
CASSASNRPGYEQFF | TRBJ2-1 | TRBV6-2/TRBV6-3
CASSQRLPAYEQYF | TRBJ2-7 | TRBV4-3